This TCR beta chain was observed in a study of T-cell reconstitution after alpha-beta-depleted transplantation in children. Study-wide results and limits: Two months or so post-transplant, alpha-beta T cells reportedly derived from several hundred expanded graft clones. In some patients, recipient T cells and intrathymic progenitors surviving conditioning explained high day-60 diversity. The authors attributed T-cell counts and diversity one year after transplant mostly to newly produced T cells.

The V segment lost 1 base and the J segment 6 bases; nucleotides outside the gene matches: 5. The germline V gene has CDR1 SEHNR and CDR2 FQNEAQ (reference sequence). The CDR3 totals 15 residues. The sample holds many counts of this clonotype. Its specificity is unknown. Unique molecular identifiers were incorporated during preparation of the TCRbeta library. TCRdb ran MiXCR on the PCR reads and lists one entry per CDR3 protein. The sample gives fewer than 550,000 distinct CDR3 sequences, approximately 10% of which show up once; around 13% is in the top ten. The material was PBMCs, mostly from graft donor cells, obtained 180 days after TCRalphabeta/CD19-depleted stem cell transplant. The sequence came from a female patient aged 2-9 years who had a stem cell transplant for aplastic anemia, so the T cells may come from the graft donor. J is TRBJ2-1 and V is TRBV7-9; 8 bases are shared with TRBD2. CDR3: CASSLVAGHTNEQFF. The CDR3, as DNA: TGTGCCAGCAGCTTAGTAGCGGGACATACCAATGAGCAGTTCTTC.